This T cell receptor (beta chain) was sequenced during a study of T cell changes during pregnancy in multiple sclerosis. V lost 5 bases and J 4 bases, leaving 11 bases between the germline ends. The CDR3 has 13 amino acids. The germline V gene encodes CDR1 LGHNT and CDR2 FRNRAP. TCRdb's copy holds only in-frame clones and misses some; the assay was immunoSEQ multiplex PCR. This table holds tens of thousands of clones, roughly nine tenths found once. This clonotype was sampled from a female donor in good health, enrolled as a control in a pregnancy study. This material consisted of peripheral blood, taken in the third trimester of pregnancy. The V gene is TRBV12-5, the J gene TRBJ1-2; D gene uncertain. CDR3 region: CASGLDFSYGYTF. CDR3 DNA sequence: TGTGCTAGTGGTCTGGACTTTAGCTATGGCTACACCTTC.